These 6 T cell receptor beta chains came from one sample sequenced in a study of cytomegalovirus exposure and HLA in healthy donors. Both 60 Vbeta primers and 13 Jbeta primers went into the PCR. The data were produced by immunoSEQ multiplex PCR, yet TCRdb's version contains in-frame clones alone and is incomplete. The sample shows about 160,000 clones, around four fifths of them seen only once. The sample consisted of PBMCs. The receptor source for this set is a woman aged 18-35 years in good health and CMV-seronegative.

In DNA, the CDR3 is TGCGCCAGCAGCCGAGAAACAGGGGTCGGGCAGTACTTC. It codes for CASSRETGVGQYF. The chain is built from TRBV4-1 and TRBJ2-7; 7 bases line up with TRBD1. V was pared by 4 bases and J by 9 bases, with 9 bases of the junction left unmatched. Germline CDR1 is MGHRA and CDR2 is YSYEKL. CDR3 length: 13 amino acids.

The CDR3 region is CASTQGEYSPLHF. The CDR3, as DNA: TGTGCCAGCACCCAAGGGGAATATTCACCCCTCCACTTT. The rearrangement links TRBV28 to TRBJ1-6, with TRBD1 as a possible D gene (5 bases). V was shortened by 7 bases and J by 8 bases, with 12 bases between the two germline ends. CDR1 MDHEN and CDR2 SYDVKM come from the germline V gene. The CDR3 spans 13 residues.

This rearrangement joins TRBV9 to TRBJ1-1, with TRBD1 matching 8 bases. The CDR3 is made up of 16 amino acids. Germline V CDR1 and CDR2: SGDLS, YYNGEE. With V trimmed by 3 bases and J by 6 bases, 13 bases remained unmatched. The chain's CDR3 is CASSASFRTGLAEAFF. The CDR3 DNA reads as TGTGCCAGCAGCGCGAGTTTTAGGACAGGGTTGGCTGAAGCTTTCTTT.

This chain connects TRBV5-3 to TRBJ2-7; TRBD1 agrees at 10 bases. TRBV5-3 is designated an ORF whose function remains uncertain. The CDR3 sequence is 15 residues long. Trimming cost V 2 bases and J 5 bases; bases outside gene matches: 7. The CDR3 loop reads CARSLSGTGVHEQYF. The CDR3, as DNA: TGTGCCAGAAGCTTATCCGGGACAGGGGTCCACGAGCAGTACTTC.

The rearrangement links TRBV5-1 to TRBJ2-2, with a weak D call TRBD2 (7 bases). From germline, CDR1 is SGHRS and CDR2 YFSETQ. The CDR3 is 14 amino acids. The ends were cut back, 7 bases at V and 5 bases at J, with 15 bases in the middle. The CDR3: CASGRGQETGELFF. DNA for the CDR3: TGCGCCAGCGGGAGGGGACAAGAAACCGGGGAGCTGTTTTTT.

V gene TRBV2 combines with J gene TRBJ2-5; unclear D gene. This CDR3 region has 12 residues. Germline V gene sequence: CDR1 SNHLY, CDR2 FYNNEI. Deletions cut 1 base from V and 6 bases from J, with 6 bases between. Here the CDR3 DNA reads TGTGCCAGCAGTGAAGAAGAGAAGACCCAGTACTTC. Translated: CASSEEEKTQYF.